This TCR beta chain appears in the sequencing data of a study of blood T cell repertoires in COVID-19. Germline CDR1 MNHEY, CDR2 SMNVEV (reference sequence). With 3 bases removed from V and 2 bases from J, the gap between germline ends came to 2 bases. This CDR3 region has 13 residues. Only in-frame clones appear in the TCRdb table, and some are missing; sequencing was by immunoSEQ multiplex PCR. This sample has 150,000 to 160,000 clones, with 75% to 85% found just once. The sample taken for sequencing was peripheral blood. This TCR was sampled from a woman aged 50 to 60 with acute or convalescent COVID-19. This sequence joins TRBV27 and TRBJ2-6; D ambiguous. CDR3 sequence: CASSFTGANVLTF. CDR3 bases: TGTGCCAGCAGTTTTACTGGGGCCAACGTCCTGACTTTC.